This T cell receptor (beta chain) was documented in a study of vaccination effects on CD4 cells after COVID-19. Germline lookup yields CDR1 MNHEY and CDR2 SMNVEV (reference sequence). The CDR3 sequence is 17 residues long. V was pared by 3 bases and J by 2 bases, with 9 bases of the junction left unmatched. Details on this clone: The antigen is undetermined.

TCRdb's table, derived via immunoSEQ multiplex PCR, lists solely in-frame clones and lacks some. The profile shows approximately 15,000 clones, around 80% of them singletons. Study outcomes and limitations: Early timepoints after infection were absent, and convalescent patients were few in the study. Whether induced by infection or by vaccine, clones showed marked clonal contraction late after vaccination.

Viral peptide pool expansion of antigen-specific CD4+ T cells preceded sequencing in the ViraFEST assay. Around day 10 of culture, CD4+ T cells were separated out. This person caught SARS-CoV-2 sometime from March to December 2020, and PCR testing confirmed the infection. Either the mRNA-1273 or the BNT162b2 vaccine was given to participants as two doses. Every well housed 2.1 million or so PBMC, which grew in culture alongside around 10 IU/ml IL-2 and 8.5 to 10 ug/ml peptides. Half-medium exchanges with IL-2 medium took place on days 3 and 7. The chain has TRBV27 and TRBJ2-5; 10 positions agree with TRBD1. This TCR derives from a human donor who had a prior SARS-CoV-2 infection. Here the sequenced sample was CD4+ T cells from PBMCs cultured with SARS-CoV-2 spike peptides, taken after COVID-19 vaccination. The CDR3 DNA reads TGTGCCAGCAGTTTTGGACCGGGACAGGGGTATCAAGAGACCCAGTACTTC. It codes for CASSFGPGQGYQETQYF.